A single T cell receptor (beta chain) is shown here with its context. This clonotype has a handful of counts. Its antigen is unknown. No base qualities exist here, and no much larger clone lies one base off it. The germline V gene sets CDR1 to SNHLY and CDR2 to FYNNEI. The CDR3 numbers 14 residues from cysteine through phenylalanine. The read is trimmed to its CDR3 DNA, 42 bases read in frame from base 1. V has 5 bases trimmed and J has 7 bases trimmed; junction bases matching no gene number 8. The data belong to a study of T-cell reconstitution after alpha-beta-depleted transplantation in children (dated by TCRdb to about 2016). Background on the whole study: T-cell immune reconstitution after TCRalphabeta/CD19-depleted allogeneic hematopoietic cell transplantation in children was quantitatively tracked in the study by means of TCR repertoire profiling.

Library prep was done by PCR. TCRdb records Illumina HiSeq 2500 as the sequencer. TCR libraries were prepared with molecular barcoding, using unique molecular identifiers to normalize TCRbeta repertoire quantification. The public sequencing data were trimmed at Q25 with fastp and processed into clonotypes with MiXCR by TCRdb, which kept only in-frame beta chains. One record per CDR3 amino acid sequence lists the most common genes and DNA. This sample holds 600,000 to 700,000 distinct CDR3 sequences; approximately 17% were observed only once. Clones ranked in the top ten supply approximately 1% of the sample.

This receptor chain uses TRBV2 and TRBJ1-2; 9 bases in between match TRBD1. This receptor was obtained from a human donor who donated a stem cell graft to a child with acute myeloid leukemia. The material sequenced was PBMCs from the stem cell graft donor, taken from the stem cell graft. The CDR3: CASSHRGQGFGYTF. The sequence in DNA is TGTGCCAGCAGTCACAGGGGACAGGGATTTGGCTACACCTTC.